The 23 T cell receptor beta chains presented below share a single source sample, sequenced in a study of monozygotic twins with inflammatory bowel disease. After re-calling the 5' RACE reads, TCRdb lists one entry per CDR3 protein, DNA absent. Its table records about 330,000 distinct CDR3 sequences. Sequencing was performed on blood. The receptors come from a human donor with ulcerative colitis or Crohn's disease, or a healthy co-twin of an affected twin (not recorded which).

The CDR3 sequence: CASSKNSVSYNSPLHF. The J gene is TRBJ1-6, the V gene TRBV27. Germline V gives CDR1 MNHEY, CDR2 SMNVEV (reference sequence). The CDR3 runs 16 residues.

V and J are TRBV4-2 and TRBJ2-1; the D call of TRBD2 rests on TCRdb alone, since no DNA is present to check it. The CDR3 is 16 residues long. Germline CDR1 is LGHNA and CDR2 is YNFKEQ. CDR3 protein: CASSQDLGLGNNEQFF.

The chain links TRBV5-1 to TRBJ2-2. The V gene's germline CDR1 is SGHRS and CDR2 YFSETQ. The CDR3 is made up of 14 amino acids. CDR3 residues: CASSLEKNGGELFF.

The genes are TRBV4-3 and TRBJ2-1. Germline V gene lookup returns CDR1 LGHNA and CDR2 YSLEER. The CDR3 is made up of 16 amino acids. The CDR3 protein is CASSQGTGYSYNEQFF.

The chain joins TRBV29-1 to TRBJ1-2. Germline CDR1 reads SQVTM; CDR2 reads ANQGSEA. The CDR3 consists of 14 residues. CDR3 residues: CSAEGSGASYGYTF.

The chain carries TRBV7-6 and TRBJ2-1; TCRdb outputs TRBD1, but without DNA this stays unchecked. The CDR3 consists of 19 residues. The germline V gene encodes CDR1 SGHVS and CDR2 FNYEAQ. CDR3 residues: CASSFNRDRGDTSYNEQFF.

The chain uses TRBV20-1 and TRBJ1-1; checking the TCRdb D call of TRBD1 is not possible without DNA. The germline V gene has CDR1 DFQATT and CDR2 SNEGSKA (reference sequence). The CDR3 covers 14 residues. CDR3 sequence: CSASTDTTNTEAFF.

The V and J genes are TRBV15 and TRBJ2-7; the D gene TCRdb calls, TRBD1, cannot be checked with no DNA. Germline V gene sequence: CDR1 LNHNV, CDR2 YYDKDF (reference sequence). This CDR3 spans 13 amino acids. The CDR3 sequence is CATSRQGGYEQYF.

The chain carries TRBV20-1 and TRBJ2-3; TCRdb selects TRBD1, and the lack of DNA leaves this call unchecked. This CDR3 is 20 amino acids long. Germline V gene sequence: CDR1 DFQATT, CDR2 SNEGSKA (reference sequence). The CDR3 reads CSASYPIFGAAGRFTDTQYF.

V usage is TRBV20-1 and J usage is TRBJ2-3; as DNA is missing, the TRBD2 call by TCRdb cannot be tested. The CDR3 contains 15 residues. Germline V gene data show CDR1 as DFQATT and CDR2 as SNEGSKA (reference sequence). The CDR3 sequence: CSAISGGADTDTQYF.

This sequence joins TRBV5-1 and TRBJ2-3; lacking DNA, the TRBD1 call made by TCRdb goes unchecked. Germline loops: CDR1 SGHRS, CDR2 YFSETQ. The CDR3 is 15 amino acids. CDR3: CASSLALLPGDTQYF.

This chain uses TRBV19 with TRBJ2-1; as DNA is missing, the TRBD1 call by TCRdb cannot be tested. The CDR3 extends over 15 amino acids. CDR1 and CDR2 from the germline V gene are LNHDA and SQIVND (reference sequence). The CDR3 reads CASSPMGVPYNEQFF. The whole variable domain, filled in from reference TRBV19 and TRBJ2-1, reads DGGITQSPKYLFRKEGQNVTLSCEQNLNHDAMYWYRQDPGQGLRLIYYSQIVNDFQKGDIAEGYSVSREKKESFPLTVTSAQKNPTAFYLCASSPMGVPYNEQFFGPGTRLTVL.

The rearrangement links TRBV7-2 to TRBJ2-5; TCRdb proposes TRBD1, but this gene call is untestable without DNA. There are 13 residues in the CDR3. Germline V CDR1 and CDR2: SGHTA, FQGNSA. Here the CDR3 reads CASSSGAMETQYF.

The genes are TRBV10-3 and TRBJ1-4. The germline gives CDR1 ENHRY, CDR2 SYGVKD. This CDR3 contains 14 residues. The CDR3 sequence: CAISRGGFNEKLFF.

The CDR3 sequence: CASGQEAVRRGPDTQYF. V usage is TRBV4-2 and J usage is TRBJ2-3; the D gene TCRdb calls, TRBD1, cannot be checked with no DNA. CDR1 LGHNA and CDR2 YNFKEQ come from the germline V gene. This CDR3 contains 17 residues.

V is TRBV6-1 and J is TRBJ2-3; TCRdb's D call, TRBD2, is unchecked because there is no DNA. The germline CDR1 and CDR2 sequences are MNHNS and SASEGT. The CDR3 totals 18 residues. CDR3 protein: CASSPGLAGPRGGDTQYF.

The genes are TRBV28 and TRBJ1-2; TCRdb's D call of TRBD1 is untestable without DNA. The CDR3 runs to 14 residues. CDR1 and CDR2 from the germline V gene are MDHEN and SYDVKM. The CDR3 loop is CASSLLVRGYGYTF.

This rearrangement joins TRBV29-1 to TRBJ1-1; TCRdb names TRBD1, which stays unverified in the absence of DNA. The CDR3 totals 19 residues. Germline V gives CDR1 SQVTM, CDR2 ANQGSEA. CDR3: CSVRVVGTGDLSMNTEAFF.

This chain links TRBV5-1 with TRBJ2-1; TCRdb proposes TRBD1, but this gene call is untestable without DNA. CDR1 and CDR2 from the germline V gene are SGHRS and YFSETQ. The CDR3 runs to 16 residues. The CDR3 loop is CASASRRGPPSDEQFF.

This rearrangement joins TRBV5-1 to TRBJ1-2. The V gene's germline CDR1 is SGHRS and CDR2 YFSETQ. This CDR3 comprises 15 residues. The CDR3 here is CASSLGPGAIYGYTF.

The gene calls are TRBV12-3 or TRBV12-4 and TRBJ2-7; TCRdb's D call, TRBD1, is unchecked because there is no DNA. This CDR3 contains 12 residues. The CDR3 spells CASSVTGGQEYF.

V usage is TRBV10-2 and J usage is TRBJ2-1; TCRdb's D call, TRBD1, is unchecked because there is no DNA. Per germline, CDR1 WSHSY and CDR2 SAAADI. The CDR3 extends over 11 amino acids. Here the CDR3 reads CASDRGSEQFF.

The V call is TRBV5-1, the J call TRBJ2-6; there is no DNA to check the TCRdb D call of TRBD1. CDR3 length equals 18 residues. Germline CDR1 reads SGHRS; CDR2 reads YFSETQ. CDR3 protein: CASSSWDGSVSGANVLTF. The variable domain in full, with the rest retrieved from reference TRBV5-1 and TRBJ2-6, is KAGVTQTPRYLIKTRGQQVTLSCSPISGHRSVSWYQQTPGQGLQFLFEYFSETQRNKGNFPGRFSGRQFSNSRSEMNVSTLELGDSALYLCASSSWDGSVSGANVLTFGAGSRLTVL.